Shown below are 23 T cell receptor beta chains from a single sample sequenced in a study of blood T cell repertoires in COVID-19. Method: immunoSEQ multiplex PCR; TCRdb's copy keeps in-frame clones and lacks some. The sample lists a few hundred thousand clones; over 75% were seen once. Sequencing was performed on peripheral blood. The source is a woman in her fifties or sixties with acute or convalescent COVID-19.

This clone occurred once. The genes are TRBV28 and TRBJ1-4; 8 positions match TRBD1. Trimming took 4 bases from V and 7 from J; bases not matched to a gene: 8. This CDR3 has 15 amino acids. In germline, CDR1 is MDHEN, CDR2 SYDVKM. CDR3 sequence: CASSSTGEGIEKLFF. CDR3 nucleotides: TGTGCCAGCAGTTCGACAGGGGAGGGGATTGAAAAACTGTTTTTT. Full variable domain (rest looked up from reference TRBV28 and TRBJ1-4): DVKVTQSSRYLVKRTGEKVFLECVQDMDHENMFWYRQDPGLGLRLIYFSYDVKMKEKGDIPEGYSVSREKKERFSLILESASTNQTSMYLCASSSTGEGIEKLFFGSGTQLSVL.

This clone was observed a few times. This chain joins TRBV6-2 or TRBV6-3 and TRBJ2-7, with D perhaps TRBD1 (7 bases). The CDR3 runs 15 residues. Germline CDR1 is MNHEY and CDR2 is SVGEGT. The germline V and J ends were trimmed by 6 bases and 2 bases, with 17 bases remaining between them. The CDR3 nucleotides read TGTGCCAGCAGCTATGAGGGACAGCGGGCCTACGAGCAGTACTTC. Protein product: CASSYEGQRAYEQYF.

This sequence joins TRBV11-2 and TRBJ2-2; D is uncertain. This CDR3 has 16 amino acids. The germline CDR1 and CDR2 sequences are SGHAT and FQNNGV. V shed 5 bases and J shed 0 bases, with 13 bases lying between them. CDR3 DNA sequence: TGTGCCAGCAGCCCCGTCCGTGACTCGAACACCGGGGAGCTGTTTTTT. It specifies CASSPVRDSNTGELFF.

The chain has TRBV4-1 and TRBJ2-3; possibly TRBD1 for D (6 bases). CDR3 length equals 11 residues. Germline-derived CDR1 and CDR2 are MGHRA and YSYEKL. V lost 4 bases and J lost 9, with 8 bases in between. The CDR3 DNA reads TGCGCCAGCAGCCCCCAGGGGACGCAGTATTTT. Residues: CASSPQGTQYF.

V and J are TRBV18 and TRBJ2-3, with unresolved D. V shed 3 bases and J shed 0 bases, with 13 bases lying between them. Per the germline V gene, CDR1 is KGHSH and CDR2 is LQKENI. The CDR3 has 16 residues. The CDR3 DNA reads as TGTGCCAGCTCACCGTTCAGGCAGCCAAGCACAGATACGCAGTATTTT. Encoded protein: CASSPFRQPSTDTQYF.

V and J are TRBV7-6 and TRBJ2-2; 8 nucleotides match TRBD2. This CDR3 contains 17 residues. Trimming removed 3 bases from V and 1 base from J; junction bases left unmatched: 7. From germline, CDR1 is SGHVS and CDR2 FNYEAQ. The CDR3 loop reads CASSFYGRAQNTGELFF. The CDR3 bases are TGTGCCAGCAGCTTTTACGGGAGGGCCCAGAACACCGGGGAGCTGTTTTTT. Drawing the rest from reference TRBV7-6 and TRBJ2-2, the complete variable domain is GAGVSQSPRYKVTKRGQDVALRCDPISGHVSLYWYRQALGQGPEFLTYFNYEAQQDKSGLPNDRFSAERPEGSISTLTIQRTEQRDSAMYRCASSFYGRAQNTGELFFGEGSRLTVL.

This rearrangement joins TRBV9 to TRBJ2-3; TRBD1 aligns across 8 bases. Germline CDR1 and CDR2: SGDLS and YYNGEE. Losses at the gene ends were 0 bases for V and 6 bases for J; bases not matched to a gene: 6. CDR3 length equals 15 residues. The CDR3, as DNA: TGTGCCAGCAGCGTAGAGCAGGGGGCTTCGGATACGCAGTATTTT. Amino acids: CASSVEQGASDTQYF.

This sequence joins TRBV13 and TRBJ2-3, with 9 bases fitting TRBD1. V dropped 5 bases and J dropped 1; count of bases not matched to a gene: 13. This CDR3 contains 18 residues. Per germline, CDR1 PRHDT and CDR2 FYEKMQ (reference sequence). CDR3 sequence reads: CASSPSGTGRLRTDTQYF. The CDR3 region has the DNA TGTGCCAGCAGCCCCTCCGGGACAGGGCGGTTACGCACAGATACGCAGTATTTT.

Written as DNA, the CDR3 is TGTGCCAGCAGGCTCCAGTCCTACAATGAGCAGTTCTTC. Residues: CASRLQSYNEQFF. The V gene is TRBV27, the J gene TRBJ2-1; D is uncertain. V lost 6 bases to trimming and J lost 1 base, with 7 bases between them. Germline V gene lookup returns CDR1 MNHEY and CDR2 SMNVEV (reference sequence). The CDR3 length is 13 residues.

V and J are TRBV7-3 and TRBJ2-3; TRBD2 matches at 7 bases. The CDR3 runs 14 residues. Germline CDR1 is SGHTA and CDR2 is FQGTGA. The J segment lost 1 base and the V segment lost 4 bases, leaving 2 bases of the junction unmatched. The CDR3 DNA sequence: TGTGCCAGCAGCTCTACTAGCGGCACAGATACGCAGTATTTT. It encodes CASSSTSGTDTQYF.

This clone was detected only once. The chain employs TRBV4-2 and TRBJ1-6, with 10 bases that match TRBD1. The germline V gene encodes CDR1 LGHNA and CDR2 YNFKEQ. This CDR3 has 18 residues. Trimming cost V 0 bases and J 10 bases; bases outside gene matches: 12. The CDR3 region is CASSQELDPGTGESPLHF. CDR3 DNA: TGTGCCAGCAGCCAAGAACTGGATCCGGGGACAGGGGAATCACCCCTCCACTTT.

The gene calls are TRBV20-1 and TRBJ2-1, with 11 positions matching TRBD2. V was clipped by 3 bases and J by 1 base; unmatched bases: 5. The CDR3 has 16 residues. Germline V gives CDR1 DFQATT, CDR2 SNEGSKA (reference sequence). CDR3 nucleotides: TGCAGTGCTAGTGGACTAGCGGGCCGATCCTACAATGAGCAGTTCTTC. It specifies CSASGLAGRSYNEQFF.

This clone was counted a single time. The chain uses TRBV30 and TRBJ1-5, with D possibly matching TRBD1 (6 bases). The length of the CDR3 is 17 residues. Trimming shortened V by 3 bases and J by 0 bases, and 18 bases separated the two germline ends. Looked up from germline, CDR1 is GTSNPN and CDR2 is SVGIG (reference sequence). The CDR3 DNA reads as TGTGCCTGGAGCGCGGTCAGGGGCGAAAGTAGCAATCAGCCCCAGCATTTT. Its protein product is CAWSAVRGESSNQPQHF.

There are a few counts of this clone. V is TRBV2 and J is TRBJ2-7; D is unclear. The germline V gene encodes CDR1 SNHLY and CDR2 FYNNEI. The CDR3 sequence is 14 residues long. The V end lost 9 bases, the J end lost 3 bases, and 18 bases lay between the germline ends. CDR3 protein: CASSPDGFNYEQYF. The CDR3 bases are TGTGCCAGTAGTCCTGACGGGTTTAACTACGAGCAGTACTTC.

The V and J genes are TRBV19 and TRBJ1-4; 8 bases are shared with TRBD1. The CDR3 sequence is 15 residues long. The V segment lost 7 bases and the J segment 1 base; nucleotides outside the gene matches: 5. Germline values: CDR1 LNHDA, CDR2 SQIVND (reference sequence). The CDR3 bases are TGTGCCAGTATGCGACAGGGGCGAACTAATGAAAAACTGTTTTTT. Its protein product is CASMRQGRTNEKLFF.

The chain carries TRBV4-1 and TRBJ1-4, with unresolved D. The CDR3 is 16 amino acids. The germline gives CDR1 MGHRA, CDR2 YSYEKL. V lost 0 bases, J lost 5 bases, and 13 bases lay in between. The CDR3 nucleotides are TGCGCCAGCAGCCAAGATGAGAACAGATGGAATGAAAAACTGTTTTTT. This gives the protein CASSQDENRWNEKLFF.

The chain uses TRBV5-4 and TRBJ2-1, with TRBD2 matching over 7 bases. This CDR3 has 15 residues. Germline CDR1 SGHNT, CDR2 YYREEE (reference sequence). The trim removed 1 base at V and 8 bases at J, leaving 9 bases unmatched. The CDR3 loop reads CASSLIPGRRDEQFF. The CDR3 DNA follows: TGTGCCAGCAGCTTGATTCCCGGGAGGAGGGATGAGCAGTTCTTC.

The J gene is TRBJ2-7, the V gene TRBV7-2; 9 nucleotides agree with TRBD2. Germline V gene data show CDR1 as SGHTA and CDR2 as FQGNSA. This CDR3 spans 15 amino acids. V gave up 0 bases and J gave up 4 bases; unmatched junction bases: 4. The CDR3 region has the DNA TGTGCCAGCAGCTTAGCCGGGACTAGCCAATACGAGCAGTACTTC. As protein: CASSLAGTSQYEQYF.

The chain links TRBV6-2 or TRBV6-3 to TRBJ2-2; D gene ambiguous. Germline CDR1 is MNHEY and CDR2 is SVGEGT. The V gene lost 2 bases and the J gene lost 11 bases, with 6 bases spanning the gap. CDR3 length: 11 amino acids. The CDR3 sequence is CASSYRVELFF. The CDR3 DNA is TGTGCCAGCAGTTACCGGGTAGAGCTGTTTTTT.

This rearrangement joins TRBV9 to TRBJ1-4; no definite D call. Between the trimmed V and J ends, which lost 0 bases and 4 bases, there was a span of 10 bases. CDR1 and CDR2 from the germline V gene are SGDLS and YYNGEE. The CDR3 extends over 15 amino acids. CDR3 nucleotide sequence: TGTGCCAGCAGCGTAGGTCCCCAGGTTAATGAAAAACTGTTTTTT. Amino acids: CASSVGPQVNEKLFF.

CDR3 residues: CASSFVVGSSTDTQYF. The CDR3 region has the DNA TGTGCCAGCAGCTTCGTGGTCGGGTCTAGCACAGATACGCAGTATTTT. The rearrangement links TRBV7-9 to TRBJ2-3; D remains unclear. V gave up 3 bases and J gave up 0 bases, with 13 bases separating them. Germline CDR1 SEHNR, CDR2 FQNEAQ (reference sequence). CDR3 length equals 16 residues.

The chain has TRBV19 and TRBJ1-1; D gene uncertain. Trimming cost V 5 bases and J 1 base, with 8 bases left between them. This CDR3 spans 13 amino acids. Per the germline V gene, CDR1 is LNHDA and CDR2 is SQIVND (reference sequence). Here the CDR3 DNA reads TGTGCCAGTAGTTTCATACAGAACACTGAAGCTTTCTTT. Its translation: CASSFIQNTEAFF.

This clone has only one observation. The chain links TRBV30 to TRBJ1-4, with 7 bases identical to TRBD1. CDR3 length: 15 residues. The V gene's germline CDR1 is GTSNPN and CDR2 SVGIG (reference sequence). Unmatched junction bases numbered 5, after V lost 1 base and J lost 3 bases. Here the CDR3 DNA reads TGTGCCTGGAGTGCCGACAGGGTCTCTAATGAAAAACTGTTTTTT. It is translated as CAWSADRVSNEKLFF.